One and the same sample provided the 16 T cell receptor beta chains below, sequenced in a study of technical replicates of blood from several donors. Libraries were prepared by immunoSEQ multiplex PCR; TCRdb keeps only in-frame clonotypes and omits some of them. Of about 69,000 clones in the sample, 88% were seen once. Source material: PBMCs. The source is a human donor in good health. Some clones in this sample may be carry-over from other donors' samples.

DNA of the CDR3: TGCGCCAGCAGCTTGGGGGGCCAGTTGCAAGAGACCCAGTACTTC. Translated, it gives CASSLGGQLQETQYF. The chain combines TRBV5-1 with TRBJ2-5; tentatively, D is TRBD1 (5 bases). Trimming removed 0 bases at V and 2 bases at J, with 11 bases between. Germline values: CDR1 SGHRS, CDR2 YFSETQ. The CDR3 sequence is 15 residues long.

The genes are TRBV7-6 and TRBJ1-1; D is unresolved. Trimming pared 2 bases from V and 1 base from J, leaving 11 bases between. The CDR3 is made up of 15 amino acids. CDR1 is SGHVS, CDR2 FNYEAQ, per germline. The DNA of the CDR3 is TGTGCCAGCAGCTTATACGGGATGGGGAACACTGAAGCTTTCTTT. Encoded protein: CASSLYGMGNTEAFF.

The chain joins TRBV4-3 to TRBJ1-2; possibly TRBD1 for D (5 bases). Germline V gene lookup returns CDR1 LGHNA and CDR2 YSLEER. With 0 bases removed from V and 0 bases from J, the gap between germline ends came to 8 bases. CDR3 length: 15 amino acids. DNA for the CDR3: TGCGCCAGCAGCCAAGATTGGGGGGCTAACTATGGCTACACCTTC. Its translation is CASSQDWGANYGYTF.

This sequence joins TRBV7-9 and TRBJ2-3, with 7 positions matching TRBD1. The CDR3 extends over 11 amino acids. V shed 4 bases and J 14 bases; nucleotides not matched to a gene: 6. CDR1 SEHNR and CDR2 FQNEAQ come from the germline V gene (reference sequence). The CDR3 region has the DNA TGTGCCAGCAGCTACGGACAGGTGTCGTATTTT. Translation: CASSYGQVSYF.

The J gene is TRBJ2-7, the V gene TRBV5-4, with D hard to call. Germline V lookup: CDR1 SGHNT, CDR2 YYREEE (reference sequence). The V end was cut by 0 bases, the J end by 4 bases, with 8 bases between. This CDR3 has 13 amino acids. For the CDR3, the DNA is TGTGCCAGCAGCTTGGTAGATTCGTACGAGCAGTACTTC. Translating it yields CASSLVDSYEQYF. Drawing the rest from reference TRBV5-4 and TRBJ2-7, the complete variable domain is ETGVTQSPTHLIKTRGQQVTLRCSSQSGHNTVSWYQQALGQGPQFIFQYYREEENGRGNFPPRFSGLQFPNYSSELNVNALELDDSALYLCASSLVDSYEQYFGPGTRLTVT.

The CDR3 reads CASSTGTGLADTQYF. Here the CDR3 DNA reads TGTGCCAGCAGCACCGGGACAGGGTTAGCAGATACGCAGTATTTT. V usage is TRBV5-6 and J usage is TRBJ2-3; 9 nucleotides align to TRBD1. CDR1 SGHDT and CDR2 YYEEEE come from the germline V gene. J was trimmed by 4 bases and V by 4 bases; bases with no gene match: 7. The CDR3 contains 15 residues.

V gene TRBV2 combines with J gene TRBJ2-7; TRBD2 is a possible D gene (6 bases). Germline loops: CDR1 SNHLY, CDR2 FYNNEI. The ends were cut back, 7 bases at V and 2 bases at J, with 18 bases in the middle. There are 15 residues in the CDR3. CDR3 amino acids: CASILLPEGPYEQYF. CDR3 sequence (DNA): TGTGCCAGCATCCTCCTCCCGGAGGGACCCTACGAGCAGTACTTC.

The chain combines TRBV7-2 with TRBJ2-1; 10 bases match TRBD1. The junction had 8 bases not matched to a gene; V was cut back by 6 bases and J by 12 bases. Germline CDR1 SGHTA, CDR2 FQGNSA. The length of the CDR3 is 13 residues. The CDR3 nucleotides read TGTGCCAGCAGAACCGGGACAGGGGAAGGGCAGTTCTTC. This gives the protein CASRTGTGEGQFF.

The rearrangement links TRBV18 to TRBJ2-6; D remains ambiguous. The germline CDR1 and CDR2 sequences are KGHSH and LQKENI. The germline V and J ends were trimmed by 4 bases and 0 bases, with 7 bases remaining between them. The CDR3 consists of 15 residues. The CDR3 spells CASSLDNSGANVLTF. The CDR3 nucleotides are TGTGCCAGCTCACTCGACAACTCTGGGGCCAACGTCCTGACTTTC.

This sequence joins TRBV7-9 and TRBJ2-1; 8 positions match TRBD2. The CDR3 sequence is 19 residues long. The germline gives CDR1 SEHNR, CDR2 FQNEAQ (reference sequence). V shed 4 bases, J shed 0 bases, and the junction held 14 bases outside the gene matches. As DNA, the CDR3 is TGTGCCAGCAGCTCATTTACGCGGGGGGCACTTAGCTCCTACAATGAGCAGTTCTTC. Protein product: CASSSFTRGALSSYNEQFF.

The DNA for the CDR3 is TGTGCCAGCAGCTTGATTAACGAGCAGTACTTC. Protein product: CASSLINEQYF. J is TRBJ2-7 and V is TRBV5-6; D is ambiguous. Germline V lookup: CDR1 SGHDT, CDR2 YYEEEE. Between the trimmed V and J ends, which lost 1 base and 5 bases, there was a span of 4 bases. The CDR3 loop spans 11 amino acids. Combining the CDR3 with reference TRBV5-6 and TRBJ2-7 gives the whole variable domain DAGVTQSPTHLIKTRGQQVTLRCSPKSGHDTVSWYQQALGQGPQFIFQYYEEEERQRGNFPDRFSGHQFPNYSSELNVNALLLGDSALYLCASSLINEQYFGPGTRLTVT.

The chain recombines TRBV5-3 with TRBJ2-5; D perhaps matches TRBD2 (5 bases). TRBV5-3 is given ORF status, its function remaining uncertain. The V and J ends lost 4 bases and 2 bases respectively, with 6 bases between them. This CDR3 contains 12 residues. CDR3 loop: CARSPGQETQYF. The CDR3 nucleotides read TGTGCCAGAAGCCCGGGGCAAGAGACCCAGTACTTC.

The chain carries TRBV19 and TRBJ2-7; tentative D call: TRBD1 (5 bases). CDR3 length: 15 amino acids. Between the trimmed V and J ends, which lost 6 bases and 3 bases, there was a span of 18 bases. Germline V CDR1 and CDR2: LNHDA, SQIVND (reference sequence). This CDR3 reads CASSSQPRAIYEQYF. The CDR3 bases are TGTGCCAGTAGCTCCCAGCCCAGGGCCATCTACGAGCAGTACTTC.

The chain combines TRBV30 with TRBJ2-7; TRBD1 agrees at 10 bases. Per germline, CDR1 GTSNPN and CDR2 SVGIG (reference sequence). Trimming took 8 bases from V and 4 from J; bases not matched to a gene: 2. CDR3 size: 11 residues. The CDR3 DNA follows: TGTGCCACGGACAGGGGGTACGAGCAGTACTTC. Residues: CATDRGYEQYF.

The rearrangement joins TRBV6-5 to TRBJ1-1; unclear D gene. Germline CDR1 MNHEY, CDR2 SVGAGI. The CDR3 consists of 11 residues. V dropped 7 bases and J dropped 1 base, with 4 bases sitting between them. CDR3 residues: CASNGNTEAFF. The CDR3 bases are TGTGCCAGCAACGGGAACACTGAAGCTTTCTTT.

The chain carries TRBV9 and TRBJ2-3; D gene uncertain. Trimming shortened V by 0 bases and J by 6 bases, and 8 bases separated the two germline ends. CDR1 is SGDLS, CDR2 YYNGEE, per germline. This CDR3 has 13 residues. CDR3 sequence (DNA): TGTGCCAGCAGCGTAGCTAAGAGGGATACGCAGTATTTT. This sequence encodes CASSVAKRDTQYF.